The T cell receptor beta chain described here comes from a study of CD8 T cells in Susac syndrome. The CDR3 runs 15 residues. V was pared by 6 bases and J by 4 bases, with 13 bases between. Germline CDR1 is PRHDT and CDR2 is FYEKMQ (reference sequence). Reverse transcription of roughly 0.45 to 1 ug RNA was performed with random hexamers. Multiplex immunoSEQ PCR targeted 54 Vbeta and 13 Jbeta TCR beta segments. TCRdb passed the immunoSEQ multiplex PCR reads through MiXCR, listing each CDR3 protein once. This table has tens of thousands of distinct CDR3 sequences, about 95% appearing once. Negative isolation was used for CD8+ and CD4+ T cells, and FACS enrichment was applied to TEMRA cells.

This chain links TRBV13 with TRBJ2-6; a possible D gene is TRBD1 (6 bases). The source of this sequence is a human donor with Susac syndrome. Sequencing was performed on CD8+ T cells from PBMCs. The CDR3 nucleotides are TGTGCCAGCAGTTCCACAGGGACAGGGGCCAACGTCCTGACTTTC. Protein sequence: CASSSTGTGANVLTF.